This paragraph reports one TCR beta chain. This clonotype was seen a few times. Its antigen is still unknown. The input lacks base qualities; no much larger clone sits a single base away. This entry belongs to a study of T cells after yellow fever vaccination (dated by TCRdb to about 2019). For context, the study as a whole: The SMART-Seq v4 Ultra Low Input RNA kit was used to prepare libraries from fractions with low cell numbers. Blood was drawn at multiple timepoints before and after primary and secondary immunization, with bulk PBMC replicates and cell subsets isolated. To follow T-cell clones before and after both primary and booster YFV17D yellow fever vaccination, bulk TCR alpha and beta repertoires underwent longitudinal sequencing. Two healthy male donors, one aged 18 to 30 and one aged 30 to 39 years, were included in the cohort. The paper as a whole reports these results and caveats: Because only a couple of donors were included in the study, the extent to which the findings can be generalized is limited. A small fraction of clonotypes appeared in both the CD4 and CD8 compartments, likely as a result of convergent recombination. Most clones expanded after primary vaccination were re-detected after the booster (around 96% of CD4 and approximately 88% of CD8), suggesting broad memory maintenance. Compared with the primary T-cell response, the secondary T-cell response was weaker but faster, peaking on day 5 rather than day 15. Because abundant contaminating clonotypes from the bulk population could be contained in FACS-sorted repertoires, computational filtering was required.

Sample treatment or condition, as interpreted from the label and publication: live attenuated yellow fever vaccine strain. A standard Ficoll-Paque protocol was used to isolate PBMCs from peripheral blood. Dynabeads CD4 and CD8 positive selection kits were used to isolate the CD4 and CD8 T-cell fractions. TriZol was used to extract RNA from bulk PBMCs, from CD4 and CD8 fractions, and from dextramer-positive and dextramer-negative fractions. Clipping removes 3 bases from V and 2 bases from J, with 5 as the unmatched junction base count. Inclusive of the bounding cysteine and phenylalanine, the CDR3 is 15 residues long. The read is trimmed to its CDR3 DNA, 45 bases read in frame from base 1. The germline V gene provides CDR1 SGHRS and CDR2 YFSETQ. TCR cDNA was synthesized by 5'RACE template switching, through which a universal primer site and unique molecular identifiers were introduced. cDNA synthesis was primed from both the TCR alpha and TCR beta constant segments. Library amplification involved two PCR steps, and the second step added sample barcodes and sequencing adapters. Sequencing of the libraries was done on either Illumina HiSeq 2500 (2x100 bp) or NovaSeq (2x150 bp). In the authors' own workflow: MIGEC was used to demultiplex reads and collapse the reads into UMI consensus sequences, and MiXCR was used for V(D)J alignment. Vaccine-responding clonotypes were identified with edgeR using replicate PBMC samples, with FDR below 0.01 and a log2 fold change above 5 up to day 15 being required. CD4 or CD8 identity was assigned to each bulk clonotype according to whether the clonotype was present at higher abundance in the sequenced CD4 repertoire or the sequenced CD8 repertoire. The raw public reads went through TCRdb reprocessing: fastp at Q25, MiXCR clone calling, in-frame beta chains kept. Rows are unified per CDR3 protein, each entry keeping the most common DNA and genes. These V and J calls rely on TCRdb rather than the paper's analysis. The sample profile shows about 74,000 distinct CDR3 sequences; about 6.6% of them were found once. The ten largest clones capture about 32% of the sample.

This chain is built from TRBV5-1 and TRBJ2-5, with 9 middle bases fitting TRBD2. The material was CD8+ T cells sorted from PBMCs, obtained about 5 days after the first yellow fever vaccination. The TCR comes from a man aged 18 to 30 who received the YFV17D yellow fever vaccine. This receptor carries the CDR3 CASSWIAGVQETQYF. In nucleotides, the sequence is TGCGCCAGCAGCTGGATAGCGGGGGTACAAGAGACCCAGTACTTC.